This TCR beta chain emerged from a study of T cell responses to AZD1222 COVID-19 vaccine. The study's findings and limits: Researchers report vaccine-associated CD4 TCRs spanning spike, with dominance at 160-218 and 743-854.

Profiled with immunoSEQ multiplex PCR; TCRdb holds only in-frame clones, not every one. The profile covers more than 11,000 clones, with 70% to 85% appearing a single time and 30% to 50% taken by the ten largest. The CDR3 extends over 14 amino acids. As for this clone: Its specificity is unknown.

Analysis merged second doses at about 4 or about 12 weeks. The sequenced sample was peripheral blood, obtained 28 days after the second AZD1222 dose. The source of this sequence is an adult who received the AZD1222 COVID-19 vaccine. The V and J genes are TRBV21-1 and TRBJ1-1. TRBV21-1 is reported as a pseudogene. CDR3 sequence (DNA): TGTGCCAGCAGCAAAGAGACGGTGAACACTGAAGCTTTCTTT. This gives the protein CASSKETVNTEAFF.